This section outlines one TCR beta chain sequence together with its context. Its antigen is unknown. These data come from a study of cytomegalovirus exposure and HLA in healthy donors. Findings and limits, study-wide: In a later analysis, an Asian-associated ancestry cluster reportedly showed fewer N-insertions than the roughly 730-donor mean. It was shown in a later analysis that HLA-associated TCR beta chains were more clonally expanded than other, equally common chains.

The PCR had 60 Vbeta and 13 Jbeta primers. Some clones are missing from TCRdb's copy, which holds only in-frame ones; the method was immunoSEQ multiplex PCR. In the table there are some 190,000 clones, 79% of which are singletons. The CDR3 sequence is 15 residues long. Germline CDR1 MNHEY, CDR2 SVGAGI. The V end lost 4 bases, the J end lost 2 bases, and 14 bases lay between the germline ends. The chain recombines TRBV6-5 with TRBJ1-2, with D perhaps matching TRBD1 (6 bases). The sample was PBMCs. The source of this sequence is a woman between 50 and 59 years old in good health and CMV-seronegative. The CDR3 DNA is TGTGCCAGCAGTTCGCATGAACAGGGCAACTATGGCTACACCTTC. It encodes CASSSHEQGNYGYTF.